The source of this T cell receptor (beta chain) is a study of CD8 T cells in Susac syndrome. CDR1 is MGHRA, CDR2 YSYEKL, per germline. The CDR3 totals 14 residues. With 1 base removed from V and 5 bases from J, the gap between germline ends came to 12 bases. A few counts support this clonotype. Random hexamers were used to reverse transcribe an amount of about 0.5 to 1 ug RNA. MiXCR was run by TCRdb on the immunoSEQ multiplex PCR reads, yielding one entry per CDR3 protein. The sample consists of some 450,000 distinct CDR3 sequences, 75% to 90% of them appearing once. V is TRBV4-1 and J is TRBJ2-7; D perhaps matches TRBD2 (6 bases). The sample consisted of CD8+ T cells from PBMCs. This TCR came from a human donor with multiple sclerosis. CDR3 amino acids: CASSQGSGENEQYF. CDR3 DNA sequence: TGCGCCAGCAGCCAAGGGTCGGGGGAAAACGAGCAGTACTTC.